This passage covers 26 T cell receptor beta chains from one sample sequenced in a study of Graves' ophthalmopathy and Graves' hyperthyroidism. Amplified material comprised TCR beta CDR3 regions derived from RNA transcripts. HTBI-primed first-round RT-PCR preceded second-round multiplex PCR. TCRdb used MiXCR to reprocess the multiplex PCR reads, holding one entry per CDR3 protein. This sample carries roughly 380,000 distinct CDR3 sequences, roughly 15% of them seen once, and the ten largest clones take about 7.3%. The material sequenced was peripheral blood. All receptors derive from a woman under 30 with stable Graves' hyperthyroidism.

This clonotype occurred many times. V and J are TRBV6-1 and TRBJ1-2; D perhaps matches TRBD1 (5 bases). Germline V CDR1 and CDR2: MNHNS, SASEGT. CDR3 length: 13 amino acids. The germline V and J ends were trimmed by 6 bases and 5 bases, with 13 bases remaining between them. Written as DNA, the CDR3 is TGTGCCAGCAGCCGAACGACAGCGTATGGCTACACCTTC. It is translated as CASSRTTAYGYTF.

This clonotype occurred many times. The chain recombines TRBV6-1 with TRBJ2-5, with 7 bases identical to TRBD2. The CDR3 sequence is 12 residues long. Germline V gives CDR1 MNHNS, CDR2 SASEGT. V dropped 10 bases and J dropped 4; count of bases not matched to a gene: 6. The CDR3 coding sequence is TGTGCCATACGACTAGCCCCAGAGACCCAGTACTTC. Its protein is CAIRLAPETQYF.

This clonotype was seen at least ten times. This rearrangement joins TRBV27 to TRBJ2-7; no clear D. Trimming shortened V by 5 bases and J by 3 bases, and 20 bases separated the two germline ends. The CDR3 runs to 16 residues. Germline CDR1 and CDR2: MNHEY and SMNVEV (reference sequence). This chain's CDR3 is CASSARPGPRIYEQYF. CDR3 coding DNA: TGTGCCAGCAGTGCCCGCCCGGGTCCGAGGATCTACGAGCAGTACTTC.

This clonotype was found many times. J is TRBJ2-7 and V is TRBV27; tentative D call: TRBD1 (5 bases). Germline-derived CDR1 and CDR2 are MNHEY and SMNVEV (reference sequence). Trimming took 3 bases from V and 10 from J, leaving 13 bases between them. The CDR3 totals 12 residues. The CDR3 DNA sequence: TGTGCCAGCAGTTTTTCAGGGATGGATCAGTACTTC. As protein: CASSFSGMDQYF.

This clonotype came up many times. The rearrangement uses TRBV29-1 and TRBJ2-5, with D possibly TRBD2 on 5 matching bases. CDR3 size: 12 residues. V dropped 7 bases and J dropped 2 bases, with 11 bases sitting between them. Germline-derived CDR1 and CDR2 are SQVTM and ANQGSEA. CDR3 region: CSGGWAQETQYF. Written as DNA, the CDR3 is TGCAGCGGAGGGTGGGCTCAAGAGACCCAGTACTTC. The full variable domain, in which reference TRBV29-1 and TRBJ2-5 provide the parts outside the CDR3, is SAVISQKPSRDICQRGTSLTIQCQVDSQVTMMFWYRQQPGQSLTLIATANQGSEATYESGFVIDKFPISRPNLTFSTLTVSNMSPEDSSIYLCSGGWAQETQYFGPGTRLLVL.

This clonotype was detected many times. V and J are TRBV20-1 and TRBJ2-7; 10 bases align to TRBD1. The V segment lost 0 bases and the J segment 6 bases; nucleotides outside the gene matches: 8. In germline, CDR1 is DFQATT, CDR2 SNEGSKA (reference sequence). This CDR3 contains 15 residues. In DNA form, the CDR3 reads TGCAGTGCTAGAGATCTTGGGACAGGGGTCCCCGAGCAGTACTTC. Protein: CSARDLGTGVPEQYF.

This clonotype turned up a few times. The rearrangement links TRBV3-1 to TRBJ2-5; D could derive from TRBD1 or TRBD2 (5 bases each). CDR3 length: 14 amino acids. The V end was cut by 2 bases, the J end by 5 bases, with 12 bases between. Germline V gene data show CDR1 as LGHDT and CDR2 as YNNKEL (reference sequence). The CDR3 is CASSQLAEGETQYF. The CDR3, as DNA: TGTGCCAGCAGCCAACTAGCTGAGGGGGAGACCCAGTACTTC.

Ten or more counts support this clonotype. This chain uses TRBV5-1 with TRBJ1-6; no clear D gene. Germline-derived CDR1 and CDR2 are SGHRS and YFSETQ. Trimming stripped 4 bases from V and 10 bases from J, with 12 bases between. The CDR3 is made up of 13 amino acids. CDR3 protein: CASSGDWGSPLHF. The CDR3 bases are TGCGCCAGCAGCGGCGACTGGGGATCACCCCTCCACTTT. Drawing the rest from reference TRBV5-1 and TRBJ1-6, the complete variable domain is KAGVTQTPRYLIKTRGQQVTLSCSPISGHRSVSWYQQTPGQGLQFLFEYFSETQRNKGNFPGRFSGRQFSNSRSEMNVSTLELGDSALYLCASSGDWGSPLHFGNGTRLTVT.

This clonotype was found many times. This chain links TRBV24-1 with TRBJ2-7; 7 bases agree with TRBD1. The CDR3 extends over 14 amino acids. The ends lost 2 bases at V and 2 bases at J; junction bases unmatched: 2. The germline CDR1 and CDR2 sequences are KGHDR and SFDVKD. CDR3 bases: TGTGCCACCAGTGATTCCGGGACAGCCTACGAGCAGTACTTC. Residues: CATSDSGTAYEQYF.

This clonotype has only a few counts. V usage is TRBV19 and J usage is TRBJ2-7; possible D gene TRBD2, 6 bases. Germline V gives CDR1 LNHDA, CDR2 SQIVND (reference sequence). The CDR3 contains 12 residues. Between the trimmed V and J ends, which lost 2 bases and 6 bases, there was a span of 8 bases. The CDR3 nucleotides are TGTGCCAGTAGTATAAGGGACTCCGAGCAGTACTTC. It specifies CASSIRDSEQYF.

This clonotype was counted many times. CDR3 DNA sequence: TGTGCCAGCAGTTTATCGGCAGGGGAGTGGAGCTACACCTTC. It yields the protein CASSLSAGEWSYTF. The gene calls are TRBV12-3 or TRBV12-4 and TRBJ1-2; perhaps TRBD1 as D (6 bases). The CDR3 has 14 residues. V shed 2 bases and J shed 9 bases, with 16 bases lying between them.

V usage is TRBV5-8 and J usage is TRBJ2-7, with TRBD2 matching 9 bases. CDR1 and CDR2 from the germline V gene are SGHTS and YDEGEE. The CDR3 spans 14 residues. V lost 3 bases to trimming and J lost 1 base; unmatched junction nucleotides: 2. CDR3 protein: CASSSGLASYEQYF. DNA for the CDR3: TGTGCCAGCAGCTCGGGACTAGCTTCCTACGAGCAGTACTTC.

The chain uses TRBV27 and TRBJ2-7; possible D gene TRBD1, 6 bases. V lost 4 bases and J 3 bases, leaving 13 bases between the germline ends. Looked up from germline, CDR1 is MNHEY and CDR2 is SMNVEV (reference sequence). The CDR3 is 14 amino acids. CDR3 sequence: CASSSLIGGYEQYF. CDR3 nucleotide sequence: TGTGCCAGCAGTTCATTAATAGGGGGCTACGAGCAGTACTTC.

This clonotype has ten or more counts. The chain links TRBV2 to TRBJ2-7; D might be TRBD1 (6 bases). Germline values: CDR1 SNHLY, CDR2 FYNNEI. This CDR3 is built from 12 residues. Deletions cut 6 bases from V and 7 bases from J, with 13 bases between. The CDR3 region is CASRPTGKEQYF. CDR3 in DNA: TGTGCCAGCAGACCTACAGGGAAGGAGCAGTACTTC.

This clonotype has ten or more counts. This chain's CDR3 is CAIKRAAYGYTF. The CDR3 DNA follows: TGTGCCATCAAGAGGGCAGCGTATGGCTACACCTTC. The chain combines TRBV6-1 with TRBJ1-2; D is unresolved. The V end lost 10 bases, the J end lost 5 bases, and 14 bases lay between the germline ends. Germline V gene sequence: CDR1 MNHNS, CDR2 SASEGT. CDR3 length: 12 amino acids.

This clonotype came up many times. This chain connects TRBV5-1 to TRBJ1-6; maybe TRBD1 (5 bases). Trimming took 2 bases from V and 7 from J, leaving 10 bases between them. The CDR3 loop spans 14 amino acids. Per the germline V gene, CDR1 is SGHRS and CDR2 is YFSETQ. CDR3 protein: CASSLGGDNSPLHF. In nucleotides, the CDR3 is TGCGCCAGCAGCTTAGGCGGGGACAATTCACCCCTCCACTTT.

J is TRBJ2-7 and V is TRBV18; possible D gene TRBD2, 5 bases. This CDR3 comprises 14 residues. V lost 4 bases and J 2 bases, leaving 12 bases between the germline ends. Germline lookup yields CDR1 KGHSH and CDR2 LQKENI. The DNA for the CDR3 is TGTGCCAGCTCACTTAGAGGGCCACCCTACGAGCAGTACTTC. Amino acids: CASSLRGPPYEQYF. The full variable domain, its missing parts supplied by reference TRBV18 and TRBJ2-7, is NAGVMQNPRHLVRRRGQEARLRCSPMKGHSHVYWYRQLPEEGLKFMVYLQKENIIDESGMPKERFSAEFPKEGPSILRIQQVVRGDSAAYFCASSLRGPPYEQYFGPGTRLTVT.

This clonotype appeared many times. V usage is TRBV2 and J usage is TRBJ1-1; D remains unclear. Germline values: CDR1 SNHLY, CDR2 FYNNEI. This CDR3 comprises 15 residues. Trimming shortened V by 7 bases and J by 11 bases, and 26 bases separated the two germline ends. The CDR3 reads CASTIEGGPPNRAFF. The CDR3 DNA reads as TGTGCCAGCACCATCGAGGGAGGACCCCCGAATCGGGCTTTCTTT.

The V call is TRBV12-3 or TRBV12-4, the J call TRBJ2-7; possible D gene TRBD2, 6 bases. V lost 3 bases and J 3 bases, leaving 15 bases between the germline ends. There are 15 residues in the CDR3. The DNA for the CDR3 is TGTGCCAGCAGTTTTAGGCGGGAACCTTACTACGAGCAGTACTTC. Amino acids: CASSFRREPYYEQYF.

A note on this clonotype: This could be a read error, since a much larger clone is one nucleotide away. The chain joins TRBV12-5 to TRBJ1-5; tentative D call: TRBD1 (5 bases). This CDR3 is built from 16 residues. Deletions cut 7 bases from V and 3 bases from J, with 19 bases between. Germline loops: CDR1 LGHNT, CDR2 FRNRAP. CDR3 in amino acids: CASAGGTRGDNQPQHF. CDR3 sequence (DNA): TGTGCTAGTGCGGGAGGGACCCGTGGTGACAATCAGCCCCAGCATTTT.

This clonotype occurred many times. The rearrangement joins TRBV11-2 to TRBJ1-2; possibly TRBD1 for D (5 bases). Looked up from germline, CDR1 is SGHAT and CDR2 is FQNNGV. The CDR3 runs 16 residues. The V end was cut by 3 bases, the J end by 3 bases, with 17 bases between. CDR3: CASSFRDPATDYGYTF. In nucleotides, the CDR3 is TGTGCCAGCAGCTTTCGGGACCCCGCGACTGACTATGGCTACACCTTC.

This clonotype has ten or more counts. The chain recombines TRBV27 with TRBJ2-4; tentatively, D is TRBD1 or TRBD2 (5 bases each). Germline values: CDR1 MNHEY, CDR2 SMNVEV (reference sequence). Between the trimmed V and J ends, which lost 5 bases and 3 bases, there was a span of 14 bases. The CDR3 sequence is 15 residues long. The CDR3 here is CASSPGTDFKNIQYF. In DNA, the CDR3 is TGTGCCAGCAGTCCGGGGACGGACTTCAAAAACATTCAGTACTTC.

This clonotype has a count of ten or more. The chain couples TRBV10-3 to TRBJ1-1; 7 bases are a match to TRBD1. This CDR3 has 14 residues. Germline values: CDR1 ENHRY, CDR2 SYGVKD. Unmatched junction bases numbered 6, after V lost 2 bases and J lost 6 bases. In nucleotides, the CDR3 is TGTGCCATCAGTGAGACAGGGGAGGTACCTGAAGCTTTCTTT. As protein: CAISETGEVPEAFF.

This clonotype came up many times. The CDR3 sequence: CASSSGRIVYGYTF. As DNA, the CDR3 is TGTGCCAGCAGCTCGGGGCGCATCGTCTATGGCTACACCTTC. The rearrangement uses TRBV7-9 and TRBJ1-2, with D perhaps matching TRBD1 (5 bases). CDR3 length: 14 residues. Per germline, CDR1 SEHNR and CDR2 FQNEAQ (reference sequence). V was clipped by 4 bases and J by 4 bases, with 13 bases between them.

Turning to this clonotype: Just one base apart from a much larger clone, this may be a read error. The chain is built from TRBV7-3 and TRBJ1-1; 10 nucleotides agree with TRBD1. The CDR3 spans 16 residues. From germline, CDR1 is SGHTA and CDR2 FQGTGA. V shed 5 bases and J 6 bases; nucleotides not matched to a gene: 12. This chain's CDR3 is CASSARQGALSSEAFF. In DNA form, the CDR3 reads TGTGCCAGCAGCGCGAGACAGGGGGCGCTTAGTTCTGAAGCTTTCTTT. The full variable domain, with the rest looked up from reference TRBV7-3 and TRBJ1-1, is GAGVSQTPSNKVTEKGKYVELRCDPISGHTALYWYRQSLGQGPEFLIYFQGTGAADDSGLPNDRFFAVRPEGSVSTLKIQRTERGDSAVYLCASSARQGALSSEAFFGQGTRLTVV.

In its sample, this clonotype was seen many times. This chain connects TRBV11-3 to TRBJ1-1, with D possibly TRBD1 on 5 matching bases. The CDR3 extends over 13 amino acids. Deletions cut 4 bases from V and 6 bases from J, with 12 bases between. Germline V gene data show CDR1 as SGHNT and CDR2 as YENEEA. The CDR3 protein is CASSWGSGAEAFF. For the CDR3, the DNA is TGTGCCAGCAGCTGGGGCAGTGGTGCTGAAGCTTTCTTT.